This T cell receptor beta chain was profiled in a study of T-cell reconstitution after alpha-beta-depleted transplantation in children. As it was prepared, the TCRbeta library received unique molecular identifiers. A single record per CDR3 protein comes from TCRdb applying MiXCR to the PCR reads. The data contain 800,000 to 1,000,000 distinct CDR3 sequences, roughly 31% of them singletons. This clonotype appeared a few times. Its antigen is currently unknown. General study results and limits: Several hundred graft clones that had expanded were reportedly the source of alpha-beta T cells about two months after transplant. After transplant, high TCRbeta diversity at day 60 in some patients arose from surviving recipient T cells and thymic progenitors. From newly produced T cells came most of the T-cell counts and diversity one year after transplant.

Trimming took 2 bases from V and 8 from J; bases not matched to a gene: 15. Germline V gives CDR1 MNHEY, CDR2 SVGAGI. This CDR3 spans 18 amino acids. This rearrangement joins TRBV6-5 to TRBJ2-2, with 9 bases aligning to TRBD1. This material consisted of PBMCs, mostly from graft donor cells, taken 360 days after TCRalphabeta/CD19-depleted stem cell transplant. The TCR comes from a boy under two years old who had a stem cell transplant for SCID, so the T cells may come from the graft donor. The chain's CDR3 is CASSYQGPGTGRGGELFF. The CDR3 DNA reads as TGTGCCAGCAGTTACCAAGGTCCCGGGACAGGGAGAGGGGGGGAGCTGTTTTTT.